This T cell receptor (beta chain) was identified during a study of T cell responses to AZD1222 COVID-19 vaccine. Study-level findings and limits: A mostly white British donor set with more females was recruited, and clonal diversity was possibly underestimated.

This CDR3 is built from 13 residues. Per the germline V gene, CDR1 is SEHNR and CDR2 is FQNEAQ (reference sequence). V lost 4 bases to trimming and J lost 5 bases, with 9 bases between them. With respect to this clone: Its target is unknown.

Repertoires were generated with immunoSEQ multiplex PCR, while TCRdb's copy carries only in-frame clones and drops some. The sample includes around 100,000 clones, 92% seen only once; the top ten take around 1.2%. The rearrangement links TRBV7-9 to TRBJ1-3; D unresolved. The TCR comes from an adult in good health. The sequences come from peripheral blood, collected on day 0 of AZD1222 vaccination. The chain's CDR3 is CASSSDGRNTIYF. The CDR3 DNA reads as TGTGCCAGCAGCTCGGACGGCCGAAACACCATATATTTT. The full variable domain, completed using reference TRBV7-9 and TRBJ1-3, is DTGVSQNPRHKITKRGQNVTFRCDPISEHNRLYWYRQTLGQGPEFLTYFQNEAQLEKSRLLSDRFSAERPKGSFSTLEIQRTEQGDSAMYLCASSSDGRNTIYFGEGSWLTVV.